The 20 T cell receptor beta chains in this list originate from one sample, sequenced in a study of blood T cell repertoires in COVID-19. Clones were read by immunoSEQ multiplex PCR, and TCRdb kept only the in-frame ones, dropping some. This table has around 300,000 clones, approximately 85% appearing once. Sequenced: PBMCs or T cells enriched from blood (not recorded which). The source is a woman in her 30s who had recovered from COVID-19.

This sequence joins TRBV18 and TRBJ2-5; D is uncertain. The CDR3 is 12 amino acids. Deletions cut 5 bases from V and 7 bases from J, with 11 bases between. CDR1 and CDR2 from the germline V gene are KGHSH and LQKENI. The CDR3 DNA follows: TGTGCCAGCTCAACCGTACCGGGGACCCAGTACTTC. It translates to CASSTVPGTQYF.

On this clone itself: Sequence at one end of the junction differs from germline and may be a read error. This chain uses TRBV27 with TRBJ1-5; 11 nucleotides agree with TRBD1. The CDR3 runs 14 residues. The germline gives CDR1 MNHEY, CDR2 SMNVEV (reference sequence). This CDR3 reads CASRRTGGNQPQHF. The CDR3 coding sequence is TGTGCCAGCAGACGGACAGGGGGCAACCAGCCCCAGCATTTT.

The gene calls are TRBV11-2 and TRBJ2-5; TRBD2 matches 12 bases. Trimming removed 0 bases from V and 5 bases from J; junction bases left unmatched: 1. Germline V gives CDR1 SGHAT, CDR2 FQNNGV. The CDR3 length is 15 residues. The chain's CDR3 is CASSLDGTSGETQYF. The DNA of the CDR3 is TGTGCCAGCAGCTTAGACGGGACTAGCGGGGAGACCCAGTACTTC.

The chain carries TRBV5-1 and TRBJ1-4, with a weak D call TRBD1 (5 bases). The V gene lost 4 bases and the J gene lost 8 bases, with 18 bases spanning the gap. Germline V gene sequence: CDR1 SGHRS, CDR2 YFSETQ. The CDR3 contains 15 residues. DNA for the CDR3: TGCGCCAGCAGCGCGTTGCTGGGGCCCAGCGAAAAACTGTTTTTT. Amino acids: CASSALLGPSEKLFF. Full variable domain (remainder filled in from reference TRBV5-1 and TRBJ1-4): KAGVTQTPRYLIKTRGQQVTLSCSPISGHRSVSWYQQTPGQGLQFLFEYFSETQRNKGNFPGRFSGRQFSNSRSEMNVSTLELGDSALYLCASSALLGPSEKLFFGSGTQLSVL.

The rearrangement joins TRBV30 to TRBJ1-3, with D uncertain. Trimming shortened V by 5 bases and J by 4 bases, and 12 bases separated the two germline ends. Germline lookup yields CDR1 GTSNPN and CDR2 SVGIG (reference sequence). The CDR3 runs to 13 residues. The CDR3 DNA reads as TGTGCCTGGGGGTATTCGGGAGGAAACACCATATATTTT. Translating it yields CAWGYSGGNTIYF.

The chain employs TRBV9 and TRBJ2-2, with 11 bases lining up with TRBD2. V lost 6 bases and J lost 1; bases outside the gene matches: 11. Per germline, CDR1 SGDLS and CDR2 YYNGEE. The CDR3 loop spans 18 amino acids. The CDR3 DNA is TGTGCCAGCACCAAAACAACTAGCGGGAGCTGGAACACCGGGGAGCTGTTTTTT. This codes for CASTKTTSGSWNTGELFF.

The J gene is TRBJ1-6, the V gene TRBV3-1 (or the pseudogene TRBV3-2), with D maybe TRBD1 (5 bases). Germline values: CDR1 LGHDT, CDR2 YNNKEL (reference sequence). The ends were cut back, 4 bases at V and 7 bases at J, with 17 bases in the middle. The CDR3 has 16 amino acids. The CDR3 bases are TGTGCCAGCAGCCCTCTGATTGGAGGGGTGAATTCACCCCTCCACTTT. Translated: CASSPLIGGVNSPLHF.

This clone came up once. The CDR3 is CASSLQIRLAGGPNEQFF. The CDR3 nucleotides are TGCGCCAGCAGCTTGCAAATCCGACTAGCGGGGGGGCCCAATGAGCAGTTCTTC. This chain connects TRBV5-1 to TRBJ2-1; 14 positions agree with TRBD2. V was pared by 1 base and J by 6 bases, with 9 bases of the junction left unmatched. Germline assignment: CDR1 SGHRS and CDR2 YFSETQ. The CDR3 loop spans 18 amino acids.

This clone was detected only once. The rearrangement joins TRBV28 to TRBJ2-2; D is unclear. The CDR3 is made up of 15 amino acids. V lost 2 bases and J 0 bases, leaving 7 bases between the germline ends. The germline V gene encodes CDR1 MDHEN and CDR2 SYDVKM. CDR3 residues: CASSLGGANTGELFF. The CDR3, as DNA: TGTGCCAGCAGTTTAGGCGGTGCGAACACCGGGGAGCTGTTTTTT.

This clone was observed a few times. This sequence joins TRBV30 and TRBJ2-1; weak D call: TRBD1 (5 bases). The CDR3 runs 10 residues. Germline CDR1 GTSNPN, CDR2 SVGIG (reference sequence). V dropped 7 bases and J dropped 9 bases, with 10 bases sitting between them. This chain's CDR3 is CAFQGLEQFF. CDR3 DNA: TGTGCCTTCCAGGGTCTTGAGCAGTTCTTC. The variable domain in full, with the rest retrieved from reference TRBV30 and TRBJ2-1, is SQTIHQWPATLVQPVGSPLSLECTVEGTSNPNLYWYRQAAGRGLQLLFYSVGIGQISSEVPQNLSASRPQDRQFILSSKKLLLSDSGFYLCAFQGLEQFFGPGTRLTVL.

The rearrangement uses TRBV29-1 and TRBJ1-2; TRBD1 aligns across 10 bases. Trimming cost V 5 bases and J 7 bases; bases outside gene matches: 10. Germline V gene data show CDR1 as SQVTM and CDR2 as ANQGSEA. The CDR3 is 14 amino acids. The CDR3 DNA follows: TGCAGCGTTAACGGCAGACAGGGGGCGGTTGGCTACACCTTC. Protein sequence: CSVNGRQGAVGYTF.

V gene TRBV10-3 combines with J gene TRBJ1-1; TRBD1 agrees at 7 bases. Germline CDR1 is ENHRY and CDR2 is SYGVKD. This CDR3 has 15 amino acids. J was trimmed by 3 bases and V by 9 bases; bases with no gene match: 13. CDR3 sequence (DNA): TGTGCCATTGGACAGGCTACCCCGTTGTACACTGAAGCTTTCTTT. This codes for CAIGQATPLYTEAFF.

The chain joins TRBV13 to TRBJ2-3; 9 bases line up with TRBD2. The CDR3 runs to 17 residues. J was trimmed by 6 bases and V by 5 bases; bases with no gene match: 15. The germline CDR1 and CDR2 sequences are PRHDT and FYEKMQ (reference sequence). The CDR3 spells CASSLYGGVAGADTQYF. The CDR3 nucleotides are TGTGCCAGCAGCCTGTATGGGGGAGTAGCGGGAGCTGATACGCAGTATTTT. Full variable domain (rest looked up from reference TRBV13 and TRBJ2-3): AAGVIQSPRHLIKEKRETATLKCYPIPRHDTVYWYQQGPGQDPQFLISFYEKMQSDKGSIPDRFSAQQFSDYHSELNMSSLELGDSALYFCASSLYGGVAGADTQYFGPGTRLTVL.

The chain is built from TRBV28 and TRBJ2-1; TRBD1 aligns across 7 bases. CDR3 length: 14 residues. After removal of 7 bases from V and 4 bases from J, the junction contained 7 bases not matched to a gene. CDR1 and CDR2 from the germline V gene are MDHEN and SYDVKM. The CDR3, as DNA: TGTGCCAGCATACGGGACAGATTTTACAATGAGCAGTTCTTC. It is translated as CASIRDRFYNEQFF. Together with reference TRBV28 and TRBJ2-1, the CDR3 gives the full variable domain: DVKVTQSSRYLVKRTGEKVFLECVQDMDHENMFWYRQDPGLGLRLIYFSYDVKMKEKGDIPEGYSVSREKKERFSLILESASTNQTSMYLCASIRDRFYNEQFFGPGTRLTVL.

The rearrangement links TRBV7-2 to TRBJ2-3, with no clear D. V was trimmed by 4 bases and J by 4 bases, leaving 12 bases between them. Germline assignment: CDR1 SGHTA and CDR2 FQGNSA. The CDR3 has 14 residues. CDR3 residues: CASSSISVADTQYF. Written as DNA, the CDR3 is TGTGCCAGCAGCTCCATTTCGGTGGCAGATACGCAGTATTTT.

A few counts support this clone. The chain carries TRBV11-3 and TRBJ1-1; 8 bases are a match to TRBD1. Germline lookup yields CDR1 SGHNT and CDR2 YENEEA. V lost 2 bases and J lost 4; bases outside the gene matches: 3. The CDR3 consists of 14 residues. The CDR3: CASSLTGGSTEAFF. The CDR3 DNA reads TGTGCCAGCAGCTTAACAGGGGGAAGCACTGAAGCTTTCTTT.

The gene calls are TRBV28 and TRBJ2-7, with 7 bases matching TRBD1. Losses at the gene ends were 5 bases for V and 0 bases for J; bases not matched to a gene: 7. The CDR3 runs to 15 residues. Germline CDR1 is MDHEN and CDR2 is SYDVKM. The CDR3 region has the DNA TGTGCCAGCAGTCTTGGGGACAGCAGCTCCTACGAGCAGTACTTC. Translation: CASSLGDSSSYEQYF.

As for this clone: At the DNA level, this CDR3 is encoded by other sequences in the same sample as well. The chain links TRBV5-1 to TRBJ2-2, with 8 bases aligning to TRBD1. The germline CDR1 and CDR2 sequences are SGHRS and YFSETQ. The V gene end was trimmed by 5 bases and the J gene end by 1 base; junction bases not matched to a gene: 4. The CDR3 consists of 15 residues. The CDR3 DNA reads TGCGCCAGCAGGCTGACAGGGGAGAACACCGGGGAGCTGTTTTTT. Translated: CASRLTGENTGELFF.

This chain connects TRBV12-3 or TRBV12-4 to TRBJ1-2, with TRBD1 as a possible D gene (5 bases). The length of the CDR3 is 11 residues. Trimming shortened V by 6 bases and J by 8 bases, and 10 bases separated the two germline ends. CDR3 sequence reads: CASSSKGGYTF. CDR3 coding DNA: TGTGCCAGCAGCTCGAAGGGGGGCTACACCTTC.

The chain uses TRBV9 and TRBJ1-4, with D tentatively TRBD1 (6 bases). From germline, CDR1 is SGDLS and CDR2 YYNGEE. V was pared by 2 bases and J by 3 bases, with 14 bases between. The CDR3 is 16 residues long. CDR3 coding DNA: TGTGCCAGCAGCGTGGGGACAACTGGGGCTAATGAAAAACTGTTTTTT. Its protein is CASSVGTTGANEKLFF. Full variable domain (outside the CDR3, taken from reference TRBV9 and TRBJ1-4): DSGVTQTPKHLITATGQRVTLRCSPRSGDLSVYWYQQSLDQGLQFLIQYYNGEERAKGNILERFSAQQFPDLHSELNLSSLELGDSALYFCASSVGTTGANEKLFFGSGTQLSVL.